The rows below give T cell receptor beta chains drawn from one sample of a study of OX40 agonist ivuxolimab in advanced cancers. Clones were sequenced by immunoSEQ multiplex PCR, and TCRdb holds only the in-frame ones, with some missing. Of about 28,000 clones listed, roughly 90% were seen once; the top ten hold approximately 26%. Sample: CD4+ or CD8+ T cells sorted from blood, taken in a trial of the OX40 agonist ivuxolimab. These TCRs come from an adult with an advanced solid tumor such as melanoma, head and neck, liver or kidney cancer. Each CDR3 is given with its conserved first and last residue. A D gene is named only where the DNA matches it firmly. The listing skips clone size in some rows; elsewhere it reads once, few, many or a size class.

D gene: NA; J gene: TRBJ2-2; clone size: NA; V gene: TRBV10-1; CDR3 DNA: TGCGCCAGCAGTCAGGTTCGGACTCTGAACACCGGGGAGCTGTTTTTT; CDR3 protein: CASSQVRTLNTGELFF
D gene: NA; J gene: TRBJ1-2; clone size: NA; V gene: TRBV7-9; CDR3 DNA: TGTGCCAGCAGCTTAGTATCTCCAGGAGACCTCTATGGCTACACCTTC; CDR3 protein: CASSLVSPGDLYGYTF
D gene: TRBD1; J gene: TRBJ1-2; clone size: NA; V gene: TRBV19; CDR3 DNA: TGTGCCAGTACCCCGACAGGGGGTGGCTATGGCTACACCTTC; CDR3 protein: CASTPTGGGYGYTF
D gene: NA; J gene: TRBJ2-1; clone size: NA; V gene: TRBV5-1; CDR3 DNA: TGCGCCAGCAGTCAGGACGGCAATGAGCAGTTCTTC; CDR3 protein: CASSQDGNEQFF
D gene: NA; J gene: TRBJ1-2; clone size: medium-sized; V gene: TRBV4-1; CDR3 DNA: TGCGCCAGCAGCCCCCAGACCAACTATGGCTACACCTTC; CDR3 protein: CASSPQTNYGYTF
D gene: TRBD1; J gene: TRBJ2-1; clone size: NA; V gene: TRBV7-9; CDR3 DNA: TGTGCCAGCAGCTTAACGACAGGGAGCAATGAGCAGTTCTTC; CDR3 protein: CASSLTTGSNEQFF
D gene: NA; J gene: TRBJ1-5; clone size: NA; V gene: TRBV9; CDR3 DNA: TGTGCCAGCAGCGTAGGGAGGGCATCGGGTCCCCAGCATTTT; CDR3 protein: CASSVGRASGPQHF
D gene: NA; J gene: TRBJ1-1; clone size: NA; V gene: TRBV7-9; CDR3 DNA: TGTGCCAGCAGCGGAATCACTGAAGCTTTCTTT; CDR3 protein: CASSGITEAFF
D gene: NA; J gene: TRBJ2-7; clone size: NA; V gene: TRBV28; CDR3 DNA: TGTGCCAGCAGTTTCGGGCTTAGGAGTTACGAGCAGTACTTC; CDR3 protein: CASSFGLRSYEQYF
D gene: NA; J gene: TRBJ2-5; clone size: NA; V gene: TRBV6-5; CDR3 DNA: TGTGCCAGCAGTTACGATCCCGAGGAGACCCAGTACTTC; CDR3 protein: CASSYDPEETQYF
D gene: TRBD1; J gene: TRBJ1-4; clone size: NA; V gene: TRBV29-1; CDR3 DNA: TGCAGCGTTGAGGGAGGGGGCGGTGAAAAACTGTTTTTT; CDR3 protein: CSVEGGGGEKLFF
D gene: TRBD2; J gene: TRBJ2-7; clone size: NA; V gene: TRBV6-5; CDR3 DNA: TGTGCCAGCAGGCGGGGGGGAGAGCAGTACTTC; CDR3 protein: CASRRGGEQYF
D gene: NA; J gene: TRBJ1-2; clone size: NA; V gene: TRBV13; CDR3 DNA: TGTGCCAGCAGCCGTACTGAGGACTATGGCTACACCTTC; CDR3 protein: CASSRTEDYGYTF
D gene: TRBD1; J gene: TRBJ2-7; clone size: once; V gene: TRBV4-3; CDR3 DNA: TGCGCCAGCAGCCAAGATGACCAGGGGGCGTACGAGCAGTACTTC; CDR3 protein: CASSQDDQGAYEQYF
D gene: TRBD1; J gene: TRBJ1-1; clone size: NA; V gene: TRBV4-1; CDR3 DNA: TGCGCCAGCAGCGAACAGGGGGCTGACACTGAAGCTTTCTTT; CDR3 protein: CASSEQGADTEAFF
D gene: TRBD2; J gene: TRBJ2-7; clone size: NA; V gene: TRBV5-6; CDR3 DNA: TGTGCCAGCAGCGATTTGCTGGGCGGGAGCTACGAGCAGTACTTC; CDR3 protein: CASSDLLGGSYEQYF
D gene: NA; J gene: TRBJ1-1; clone size: NA; V gene: TRBV29-1; CDR3 DNA: TGCAGCGTGCCATGGGGCTGGGACACTGAAGCTTTCTTT; CDR3 protein: CSVPWGWDTEAFF
D gene: NA; J gene: TRBJ1-6; clone size: NA; V gene: TRBV6-6; CDR3 DNA: TGTGCCAGCAGTTTAACAGGGCGGAATTCACCCCTCCACTTT; CDR3 protein: CASSLTGRNSPLHF
D gene: NA; J gene: TRBJ2-7; clone size: NA; V gene: TRBV9; CDR3 DNA: TGTGCCAGCAGCGTAGATGGGGGGACCCTCTCCTACGAGCAGTACTTC; CDR3 protein: CASSVDGGTLSYEQYF
D gene: NA; J gene: TRBJ2-3; clone size: NA; V gene: TRBV19; CDR3 DNA: TGTGCCAGTAGTATAGGCCCCGGGGGCACAGATACGCAGTATTTT; CDR3 protein: CASSIGPGGTDTQYF
D gene: NA; J gene: TRBJ2-7; clone size: NA; V gene: TRBV27; CDR3 DNA: TGTGCCAGCAGTTTACTGCCCCCAACGGGCGAGCAGTACTTC; CDR3 protein: CASSLLPPTGEQYF
D gene: TRBD1; J gene: TRBJ1-5; clone size: NA; V gene: TRBV23-1; CDR3 DNA: TGCGCCAGCAGTCACCGACAGGGGATGCAGCCCCAGCATTTT; CDR3 protein: CASSHRQGMQPQHF
D gene: TRBD1; J gene: TRBJ2-1; clone size: NA; V gene: TRBV7-3; CDR3 DNA: TGTGCCAGCAGCGAACAGGGGATTGGGGAGCAGTTCTTC; CDR3 protein: CASSEQGIGEQFF
D gene: NA; J gene: TRBJ2-5; clone size: NA; V gene: TRBV25-1; CDR3 DNA: TGTGCCAGCAGTGAAAATCCATCGACAGCAGCCCCCCAAGAGACCCAGTACTTC; CDR3 protein: CASSENPSTAAPQETQYF
D gene: TRBD1; J gene: TRBJ1-2; clone size: NA; V gene: TRBV7-9; CDR3 DNA: TGTGCCGGATCGGCGACAGGGGACATCCAATTCAACTATGGCTACACCTTC; CDR3 protein: CAGSATGDIQFNYGYTF
D gene: TRBD1; J gene: TRBJ1-1; clone size: NA; V gene: TRBV6-5; CDR3 DNA: TGTGCCAGCAGTCTCGGACAGGGGGACGCTGAAGCTTTCTTT; CDR3 protein: CASSLGQGDAEAFF
D gene: TRBD1; J gene: TRBJ2-3; clone size: once; V gene: TRBV10-3; CDR3 DNA: TGTGCCATCAGTGAAAGGGACAGGGTGAACCACAACACAGATACGCAGTATTTT; CDR3 protein: CAISERDRVNHNTDTQYF
D gene: NA; J gene: TRBJ1-6; clone size: NA; V gene: TRBV27; CDR3 DNA: TGTGCCAGCAGTTTATCCGGACCCCCGAATTCACCCCTCCACTTT; CDR3 protein: CASSLSGPPNSPLHF
D gene: TRBD1; J gene: TRBJ1-4; clone size: NA; V gene: TRBV7-2; CDR3 DNA: TGTGCCAGCAGCTTCAGGGGGCTACGAGTGGATGAAAAACTGTTTTTT; CDR3 protein: CASSFRGLRVDEKLFF
D gene: TRBD1; J gene: TRBJ2-7; clone size: NA; V gene: TRBV28; CDR3 DNA: TGTGCCAGCAGTTCGATCCGGGACAGCTACTACTACGAGCAGTACTTC; CDR3 protein: CASSSIRDSYYYEQYF
D gene: TRBD1; J gene: TRBJ2-7; clone size: NA; V gene: TRBV19; CDR3 DNA: TGTGCCAGTAGTATGAACAGGGGGCTATACGAGCAGTACTTC; CDR3 protein: CASSMNRGLYEQYF
D gene: NA; J gene: TRBJ2-1; clone size: once; V gene: TRBV27; CDR3 DNA: TGTGCCAGCAGTAGAATAACTAGTTACAATGAGCAGTTCTTC; CDR3 protein: CASSRITSYNEQFF
D gene: NA; J gene: TRBJ2-1; clone size: NA; V gene: TRBV19; CDR3 DNA: TGTGCCAGTAGTATGGGCAGTAGTGGTAATGAGCAGTTCTTC; CDR3 protein: CASSMGSSGNEQFF
D gene: NA; J gene: TRBJ2-7; clone size: NA; V gene: TRBV11-2; CDR3 DNA: TGTGCCAGCAGCTTAGCGACGGGCCTCTCCTACGAGCAGTACTTC; CDR3 protein: CASSLATGLSYEQYF